This entry lists 4 T cell receptor beta chains sequenced from one sample in a study of control samples from healthy donors and cancer patients. Some clones are missing from TCRdb's copy, which holds only in-frame ones; the method was immunoSEQ multiplex PCR. Of more than 30,000 clones listed, approximately 93% are singletons. Sample: blood. The receptors were gathered from a man in his fifties or sixties in good health.

The chain couples TRBV7-2 to TRBJ1-6; tentatively, D is TRBD1 (5 bases). Germline values: CDR1 SGHTA, CDR2 FQGNSA. Between the trimmed V and J ends, which lost 2 bases and 10 bases, there was a span of 15 bases. The CDR3 spans 15 residues. The CDR3 nucleotides are TGTGCCAGCAGCTTACTGGGCAGGGTAGGATCACCCCTCCACTTT. It specifies CASSLLGRVGSPLHF.

This chain links TRBV28 with TRBJ2-7; no clear D gene. Between the trimmed V and J ends, which lost 6 bases and 2 bases, there was a span of 8 bases. CDR3 length equals 12 residues. Germline assignment: CDR1 MDHEN and CDR2 SYDVKM. CDR3 DNA sequence: TGTGCCAGCAGGACTGCCCCCTACGAGCAGTACTTC. It is translated as CASRTAPYEQYF.

The chain uses TRBV6-4 and TRBJ1-2; 7 bases are shared with TRBD1. Germline loops: CDR1 MRHNA, CDR2 SNTAGT. CDR3 size: 14 residues. V shed 4 bases and J 7 bases; nucleotides not matched to a gene: 9. The CDR3 reads CASSGSGGVGGYTF. The CDR3 region has the DNA TGTGCCAGCAGTGGCTCAGGGGGAGTAGGTGGCTACACCTTC.

The rearrangement uses TRBV9 and TRBJ1-3; 7 positions match TRBD1. Germline trimming cut 10 bases from V and 1 base from J; bases unmatched to any gene: 11. The CDR3 is made up of 15 amino acids. CDR1 SGDLS and CDR2 YYNGEE come from the germline V gene. The CDR3: CASSKGAPSGNTIYF. DNA of the CDR3: TGTGCCTCCTCTAAGGGGGCGCCTTCTGGAAACACCATATATTTT.